This T cell receptor (beta chain) came from a study of neoadjuvant nivolumab and ipilimumab in lung cancer. Notes on the study in general: Resected-tumor TCR richness correlated positively with pretherapy blood richness. Only two of four nivolumab-treated tumors gained richness and clonality by surgery.

With respect to this clone: Antigen specificity is unknown.

Sequencing was performed with immunoSEQ multiplex PCR; in TCRdb, only in-frame clones are kept and a portion is missing. The table shows 26,000 or so clones, with nearly 85% occurring only once. The CDR3 is made up of 13 amino acids. Germline V CDR1 and CDR2: MDHEN, SYDVKM. V lost 6 bases to trimming and J lost 5 bases; unmatched junction nucleotides: 3. The chain carries TRBV28 and TRBJ2-5, with 10 bases lining up with TRBD2. The receptor was derived from an adult with non-small cell lung cancer. The sample in question was tumor tissue, obtained after neoadjuvant nivolumab, alone or with ipilimumab, at or shortly before surgery. The CDR3 protein is CASSDSGRETQYF. Here the CDR3 DNA reads TGTGCCAGCAGCGATAGCGGGAGGGAGACCCAGTACTTC. Full variable domain (missing parts from reference TRBV28 and TRBJ2-5): DVKVTQSSRYLVKRTGEKVFLECVQDMDHENMFWYRQDPGLGLRLIYFSYDVKMKEKGDIPEGYSVSREKKERFSLILESASTNQTSMYLCASSDSGRETQYFGPGTRLLVL.